The entry that follows covers one T cell receptor (beta chain) sequence. Antigen: not known. The data originate from a study of T cell responses to AZD1222 COVID-19 vaccine. Study-wide context: The analysis combined second doses at about 4 or about 12 weeks. Findings and caveats of the study: Among the donors, most were white British and more were female, and clonal diversity was possibly underestimated. Elevations in Spike-specific TCR breadth and depth followed administration of two AZD1222 doses. The study identified only 6 or 7 AZD1222 recipients as seropositive at baseline.

This CDR3 contains 13 residues. The V end was cut by 3 bases, the J end by 4 bases, with 6 bases between. Using immunoSEQ multiplex PCR, the repertoire was profiled, and TCRdb retains in-frame clones only, with some absent. The table lists roughly 140,000 clones, roughly 90% of them singletons. The sequencing used peripheral blood, collected on day 0 of AZD1222 vaccination. This chain joins TRBV12-3 or TRBV12-4 and TRBJ1-4; no clear D gene. This TCR was sampled from an adult in good health. CDR3 nucleotide sequence: TGTGCCAGCAGTTTCGGCGTTAATGAAAAACTGTTTTTT. Protein: CASSFGVNEKLFF.